One sample yielded the 22 T cell receptor beta chains listed below, sequenced in a study of cytomegalovirus exposure and HLA in healthy donors (dated by TCRdb to 2016 to 2017). To prepare the library, the immunoSEQ multiplex PCR assay was applied. For the multiplex PCR, a mixture combining 60 forward primers for TCR Vbeta segments and 13 reverse primers for TCR Jbeta segments was used. The clones in this table, taken by TCRdb from immuneACCESS, are in-frame only. Not every clone is retained; where verified, under half of the shortfall comes from an unresolved V gene, and the cause of the rest is unknown. This sample comprises 90,000 to 150,000 clones, approximately 15% of them detected only once. The ten largest clones take up about 1.9% of the sample. Sequenced material: PBMCs. The receptors here all came from a woman between 18 and 29 years old in good health and CMV-seronegative.

The rearrangement uses TRBV19 and TRBJ2-7; perhaps TRBD2 as D (6 bases). There are 15 residues in the CDR3. Germline lookup yields CDR1 LNHDA and CDR2 SQIVND (reference sequence). V lost 1 base, J lost 4 bases, and 14 bases lay in between. This chain's CDR3 is CASSIGKEGPYEQYF. The CDR3 nucleotides read TGTGCCAGTAGTATAGGGAAGGAGGGCCCTTACGAGCAGTACTTC.

This clone appeared a few times. The V and J genes are TRBV28 and TRBJ1-1; D is possibly TRBD1 (5 bases). The CDR3 runs to 14 residues. The V end was cut by 1 base, the J end by 6 bases, with 12 bases between. Germline CDR1 is MDHEN and CDR2 is SYDVKM. Written as DNA, the CDR3 is TGTGCCAGCAGTTTATCCGGGACGGGAGCTGAAGCTTTCTTT. This encodes CASSLSGTGAEAFF.

The gene calls are TRBV4-3 and TRBJ2-1, with TRBD2 matching 11 bases. V lost 0 bases to trimming and J lost 1 base; unmatched junction nucleotides: 2. The CDR3 has 17 amino acids. From germline, CDR1 is LGHNA and CDR2 YSLEER. CDR3 nucleotide sequence: TGCGCCAGCAGCCAAGATTTAGCGGGGGGGTCCTACAATGAGCAGTTCTTC. Its translation: CASSQDLAGGSYNEQFF.

The chain carries TRBV5-6 and TRBJ2-1; a weak D match, TRBD1 (6 bases). V gave up 0 bases and J gave up 6 bases, with 10 bases separating them. This CDR3 has 14 residues. In germline, CDR1 is SGHDT, CDR2 YYEEEE. In nucleotides, the CDR3 is TGTGCCAGCAGCTTGGTAGGGGGTCTCAATGAGCAGTTCTTC. It is translated as CASSLVGGLNEQFF.

V is TRBV28 and J is TRBJ2-3, with 9 bases lining up with TRBD1. The CDR3 has 16 amino acids. After removal of 10 bases from V and 1 base from J, the junction contained 12 bases not matched to a gene. Germline CDR1 and CDR2: MDHEN and SYDVKM. CDR3 protein: CATHCLQGAGTDTQYF. Here the CDR3 DNA reads TGTGCCACCCACTGCCTACAGGGGGCAGGCACAGATACGCAGTATTTT.

This chain links TRBV19 with TRBJ2-2; tentative D call: TRBD2 (6 bases). Trimming cost V 5 bases and J 6 bases, with 19 bases left between them. CDR3 length: 16 residues. The V gene's germline CDR1 is LNHDA and CDR2 SQIVND (reference sequence). The CDR3 reads CASSPVGGTGPGELFF. The CDR3 DNA reads TGTGCCAGTAGTCCAGTGGGGGGAACGGGCCCCGGGGAGCTGTTTTTT. The full variable domain, with the rest looked up from reference TRBV19 and TRBJ2-2, is DGGITQSPKYLFRKEGQNVTLSCEQNLNHDAMYWYRQDPGQGLRLIYYSQIVNDFQKGDIAEGYSVSREKKESFPLTVTSAQKNPTAFYLCASSPVGGTGPGELFFGEGSRLTVL.

The chain combines TRBV5-1 with TRBJ1-3; D remains unclear. The ends were cut back, 4 bases at V and 2 bases at J, with 16 bases in the middle. Germline CDR1 is SGHRS and CDR2 is YFSETQ. The CDR3 is 16 residues long. The DNA for the CDR3 is TGCGCCAGCAGCGTTACCCCCACCGGGGCTGGAAACACCATATATTTT. Its translation: CASSVTPTGAGNTIYF.

The chain couples TRBV28 to TRBJ1-5; D uncertain. Trimming stripped 6 bases from V and 2 bases from J, with 11 bases between. The CDR3 has 14 amino acids. The germline gives CDR1 MDHEN, CDR2 SYDVKM. CDR3 sequence reads: CASRAAPGNQPQHF. CDR3 nucleotides: TGTGCCAGCAGGGCGGCCCCGGGCAATCAGCCCCAGCATTTT.

This rearrangement joins TRBV5-6 to TRBJ2-7; TRBD1 is a possible D gene (5 bases). The germline CDR1 and CDR2 sequences are SGHDT and YYEEEE. CDR3 length equals 14 residues. The ends were cut back, 4 bases at V and 0 bases at J, with 11 bases in the middle. The CDR3 nucleotides are TGTGCCAGCAGCCCCGACAGAAACTCCTACGAGCAGTACTTC. Translation gives CASSPDRNSYEQYF.

This clone was detected only a few times. This chain connects TRBV18 to TRBJ2-5; 15 nucleotides match TRBD2. The CDR3 covers 15 residues. The germline V gene has CDR1 KGHSH and CDR2 LQKENI. V gave up 6 bases and J gave up 4 bases; unmatched junction bases: 3. The CDR3, as DNA: TGTGCCAGCTCCCCGGGACTAGCGGGAGGAGAGACCCAGTACTTC. Translating it yields CASSPGLAGGETQYF.

J is TRBJ2-2 and V is TRBV7-9; 7 nucleotides line up with TRBD1. Trimming took 3 bases from V and 6 from J; bases not matched to a gene: 7. CDR3 length: 15 amino acids. Germline V lookup: CDR1 SEHNR, CDR2 FQNEAQ (reference sequence). The CDR3 DNA sequence: TGTGCCAGCAGCTTCACAGGGGTAGGATCCGGGGAGCTGTTTTTT. Amino acid sequence: CASSFTGVGSGELFF. Looking up the rest from reference TRBV7-9 and TRBJ2-2 gives the full variable domain: DTGVSQNPRHKITKRGQNVTFRCDPISEHNRLYWYRQTLGQGPEFLTYFQNEAQLEKSRLLSDRFSAERPKGSFSTLEIQRTEQGDSAMYLCASSFTGVGSGELFFGEGSRLTVL.

This clone was detected a few times. The gene calls are TRBV9 and TRBJ1-2; 9 bases align to TRBD1. There are 15 residues in the CDR3. CDR1 is SGDLS and CDR2 is YYNGEE in the germline V gene. Losses at the gene ends were 4 bases for V and 7 bases for J; bases not matched to a gene: 11. This CDR3 is CASSSNPGTGLGYTF. CDR3 nucleotide sequence: TGTGCCAGCAGCTCTAACCCCGGGACAGGGCTTGGCTACACCTTC. The complete variable domain, with remaining parts taken from reference TRBV9 and TRBJ1-2, reads DSGVTQTPKHLITATGQRVTLRCSPRSGDLSVYWYQQSLDQGLQFLIQYYNGEERAKGNILERFSAQQFPDLHSELNLSSLELGDSALYFCASSSNPGTGLGYTFGSGTRLTVV.

This clone appeared a few times. The chain couples TRBV7-9 to TRBJ1-3; D possibly corresponds to TRBD1 (6 bases). V was shortened by 4 bases and J by 3 bases, with 13 bases between the two germline ends. CDR3 length: 15 residues. Germline CDR1 and CDR2: SEHNR and FQNEAQ (reference sequence). The DNA of the CDR3 is TGTGCCAGCAGCTCGAACGGGGACATTGGAAACACCATATATTTT. Amino acid sequence: CASSSNGDIGNTIYF.

This clone was counted between two and nine times. The chain is built from TRBV6-1 and TRBJ1-4, with D possibly matching TRBD1 (6 bases). CDR3 length: 15 amino acids. V shed 6 bases and J shed 3 bases, with 14 bases lying between them. Germline V CDR1 and CDR2: MNHNS, SASEGT. CDR3 coding DNA: TGTGCCAGCAGGGCGGACAGATTGGCTAATGAAAAACTGTTTTTT. Protein: CASRADRLANEKLFF.

The chain carries TRBV15 and TRBJ1-5, with D hard to call. This CDR3 contains 13 residues. Trimming left V 2 bases short and J 4 bases short, with 6 bases between. The germline CDR1 and CDR2 sequences are LNHNV and YYDKDF (reference sequence). CDR3 sequence (DNA): TGTGCCACCAGCAGAACGGGTAATCAGCCCCAGCATTTT. Its protein is CATSRTGNQPQHF.

This chain links TRBV15 with TRBJ2-2; the match to TRBD2 covers 8 bases. From germline, CDR1 is LNHNV and CDR2 YYDKDF (reference sequence). The CDR3 is made up of 15 amino acids. The ends lost 5 bases at V and 6 bases at J; junction bases unmatched: 8. Written as DNA, the CDR3 is TGTGCCACCAGCCCGGGGGGGCAGAGGTCCGGGGAGCTGTTTTTT. Protein product: CATSPGGQRSGELFF.

The chain joins TRBV10-3 to TRBJ1-6, with D possibly matching TRBD1 (6 bases). CDR3 length equals 14 residues. The germline gives CDR1 ENHRY, CDR2 SYGVKD. The V end was cut by 6 bases, the J end by 5 bases, with 11 bases between. The CDR3 coding sequence is TGTGCCATCAGGGCAGGGGCCGATAATTCACCCCTCCACTTT. Its protein is CAIRAGADNSPLHF.

The V gene is TRBV5-5, the J gene TRBJ1-3; no clear D. The CDR3 extends over 15 amino acids. The V end lost 4 bases, the J end lost 1 base, and 12 bases lay between the germline ends. Germline assignment: CDR1 SGHKS and CDR2 YYEKEE (reference sequence). The CDR3 DNA reads as TGTGCCAGCAGCCGAGGGCAGCAATCTGGAAACACCATATATTTT. This translates into CASSRGQQSGNTIYF.

The V and J genes are TRBV11-2 and TRBJ2-7; D is uncertain. Trimming shortened V by 3 bases and J by 0 bases, and 12 bases separated the two germline ends. The CDR3 is made up of 15 amino acids. Per germline, CDR1 SGHAT and CDR2 FQNNGV. CDR3 loop: CASSFQPLDSYEQYF. CDR3 DNA sequence: TGTGCCAGCAGCTTCCAACCCCTAGACTCCTACGAGCAGTACTTC.

This clone has just a few counts. The chain combines TRBV10-3 with TRBJ1-2, with unresolved D. Looked up from germline, CDR1 is ENHRY and CDR2 is SYGVKD. The germline V and J ends were trimmed by 2 bases and 4 bases, with 5 bases remaining between them. CDR3 size: 12 residues. CDR3 sequence: CAISEGGYGYTF. The CDR3 bases are TGTGCCATCAGTGAGGGCGGCTATGGCTACACCTTC.

This clone was counted only a few times. The genes are TRBV28 and TRBJ2-2; D possibly corresponds to TRBD2 (6 bases). Germline V gene data show CDR1 as MDHEN and CDR2 as SYDVKM. CDR3 length equals 16 residues. V dropped 5 bases and J dropped 4 bases, with 17 bases sitting between them. The CDR3 loop is CASSIFGGAGTGELFF. The CDR3 nucleotides read TGTGCCAGCAGTATTTTTGGCGGGGCGGGCACCGGGGAGCTGTTTTTT. The variable domain in full, completed from reference TRBV28 and TRBJ2-2, reads DVKVTQSSRYLVKRTGEKVFLECVQDMDHENMFWYRQDPGLGLRLIYFSYDVKMKEKGDIPEGYSVSREKKERFSLILESASTNQTSMYLCASSIFGGAGTGELFFGEGSRLTVL.

This clone was seen a handful of times. The chain couples TRBV6-1 to TRBJ2-7; 10 bases line up with TRBD2. Per the germline V gene, CDR1 is MNHNS and CDR2 is SASEGT. J lost 4 bases, V lost 0 bases, and 6 bases had no gene match. This CDR3 is built from 16 residues. CDR3 sequence: CASSEAASGSRYEQYF. For the CDR3, the DNA is TGTGCCAGCAGTGAAGCCGCTAGCGGGAGTAGGTACGAGCAGTACTTC.